This T cell receptor (beta chain) originates from a study of synovial regulatory T cells in juvenile arthritis. The data were produced by immunoSEQ multiplex PCR, yet TCRdb's version contains in-frame clones alone and is incomplete. This repertoire comprises over 7,500 clones; its ten largest clones make up just over 0.7%. Donors were some 11 juvenile idiopathic arthritis patients with active disease, 3 polyarticular and 8 oligoarticular. This CDR3 is 13 amino acids long. A DNA sequence was not provided. Germline CDR1 is MNHNY and CDR2 is SVGAGI (reference sequence). Sequenced: Treg cells from blood. Subset here: remaining (HLA-DR-negative) circulating blood Treg cells. This TCR derives from a donor aged 2-29 years with juvenile idiopathic arthritis. The gene calls are TRBV6-6 and TRBJ2-1; lacking DNA, the TRBD2 call made by TCRdb goes unchecked. CDR3 sequence: CASKERPYNEQFF.